This record covers a single T cell receptor beta chain. This specimen belongs to a study of blood T cells in healthy people across ages. Germline V CDR1 and CDR2: SGHTA, FQGNSA. The CDR3 has 14 residues. Trimming removed 10 bases from V and 7 bases from J; junction bases left unmatched: 9. Next came a second PCR, run for about 7 to 12 cycles, which used a sample-barcoded 5' primer along with a J-beta primer mix. TCRdb recomputed calls from the 5' RACE reads with MiXCR, one row per CDR3 protein. The sample shows approximately 1,000,000 distinct CDR3 sequences, more than 30% of them seen only once. The chain employs TRBV7-2 and TRBJ2-2, with 10 positions matching TRBD1. The clonotype comes from a man between 18 and 29 years old in good health. The specimen was blood. CDR3 coding DNA: TGTGCCACCCGACAGGGGGCGCAGGTCGGGGAGCTGTTTTTT. This encodes CATRQGAQVGELFF.